The present TCR beta chain was sequenced within a study of T-cell reconstitution after alpha-beta-depleted transplantation in children. Findings of the study overall: The main origin of T-cell counts and diversity one year after transplant was newly produced T cells.

A remark on this clonotype: No antigen is known for it.

Trimming at V came to 8 bases and at J to 0 bases, leaving 6 bases not matched to a gene. The CDR3 has 15 residues. Germline V lookup: CDR1 SGHTA, CDR2 FQGNSA. Using unique molecular identifiers, the investigators prepared the TCRbeta library. From the PCR reads, TCRdb called clonotypes with MiXCR, one entry per CDR3 protein. The sample contains more than 200,000 distinct CDR3 sequences, under 20% of which appear only once. This TCR was sampled from a male patient aged 2-15 years who had a stem cell transplant for acute lymphoblastic leukemia, so the T cells may come from the graft donor. The sample was PBMCs, mostly from graft donor cells, taken 360 days after TCRalphabeta/CD19-depleted stem cell transplant. The V gene is TRBV7-2, the J gene TRBJ2-3, with 9 bases lining up with TRBD2. CDR3 in DNA: TGTGCCAGCTGGCAGACTAGCGGTAGCACAGATACGCAGTATTTT. Its protein product is CASWQTSGSTDTQYF.